This T cell receptor beta chain appears in the sequencing data of a study of tumor-infiltrating lymphocytes in primary liver carcinoma. Germline V gene sequence: CDR1 MDHEN, CDR2 SYDVKM. The CDR3 totals 15 residues. The template, roughly 0.45 ug total RNA, yielded TCR beta cDNA made with a constant-region primer. Slightly modified ARM-PCR, run as three nested multiplex PCR rounds, produced the TCR beta libraries. Forward primers for TRBV1-TRBV30 and a C-beta reverse primer served the first two PCR rounds, at 10 cycles each. Each CDR3 protein gets one entry after TCRdb re-called the multiplex PCR reads with MiXCR. The sample comprises about 30,000 distinct CDR3 sequences, 71% of which are singletons, and about 31% rests with the top ten. Unsorted bulk tissue, roughly 20-34 mg of it, served as the source for co-extraction of RNA and DNA. By surgical resection, the patients were treated for their primary liver carcinoma.

Turning to this clonotype: A read error may account for a junction end that differs from germline.

The sequence came from a woman in her thirties with primary liver carcinoma and hepatitis B virus infection. The source material was liver tumor tissue from sampling region 3. Subset given: tumor region T3, left-lateral pole. The rearrangement joins TRBV28 to TRBJ2-7, with 8 bases aligning to TRBD1. CDR3 nucleotides: TGTGCCTGCAGTTTCTGGGCAGGGGGCGTGTACGAGCAGTACTTC. Protein sequence: CACSFWAGGVYEQYF.